This is a list of T cell receptor beta chains from one sample in a study of cytomegalovirus exposure and HLA in healthy donors. Sequencing was performed with immunoSEQ multiplex PCR; in TCRdb, only in-frame clones are kept and a portion is missing. The sample lists tens of thousands of clones, about 75% seen once, with over 9.5% in the top ten. The sequenced sample consisted of PBMCs. All receptors derive from a man between 25 and 39 years old in good health and CMV-seropositive. Both conserved end residues are part of each CDR3. D genes are given only for firm matches. The size entry is marked missing in some rows and otherwise reads once, few, many or a size class.

j_call v_call d_call clone_size cdr3_nt cdr3_aa
TRBJ2-1 TRBV2 TRBD1 NA TGTGCCAGCAGTGAAGCTTGGGGACAGGGTTTCAATGAGCAGTTCTTC CASSEAWGQGFNEQFF
TRBJ2-3 TRBV5-6 TRBD1 NA TGTGCCAGCAGCTTACCGGGACAGGGGCTAGATACGCAGTATTTT CASSLPGQGLDTQYF
TRBJ1-1 TRBV27 TRBD1 NA TGTGCCAGCAGCCCCTGGGACAGGGGACCGAACACTGAAGCTTTCTTT CASSPWDRGPNTEAFF
TRBJ1-4 TRBV4-1 NA NA TGCGCCAGCAGCCAAGGGGACACGGGGGGAACTAATGAAAAACTGTTTTTT CASSQGDTGGTNEKLFF
TRBJ2-2 TRBV7-9 NA NA TGTGCCAGCAGCTTAGTCGCGAACACCGGGGAGCTGTTTTTT CASSLVANTGELFF
TRBJ1-1 TRBV5-8 NA few TGTGCCAGCAGCTTGGAACGGAGTACTGAAGCTTTCTTT CASSLERSTEAFF
TRBJ1-3 TRBV6-5 NA NA TGTGCCAGCAGCCCTGGGACTTCCTCTGGAAACACCATATATTTT CASSPGTSSGNTIYF
TRBJ2-1 TRBV6-4 TRBD2 NA TGTGCCAGCAGTGACGAGGGTAGCGGGGGGGCGAGTGAGCAGTTCTTC CASSDEGSGGASEQFF
TRBJ2-3 TRBV29-1 NA NA TGCAGCGTTGAATTCGGGAAGGGCACACATACGCAGTATTTT CSVEFGKGTHTQYF
TRBJ2-7 TRBV6-5 NA NA TGTGCCAGCATACACCCCAACTCCTACGAGCAGTACTTC CASIHPNSYEQYF
TRBJ1-5 TRBV19 TRBD1 NA TGTGCCAGTAGTATAGACCGTGGACAGGGTAAGATGGGAAATCAGCCCCAGCATTTT CASSIDRGQGKMGNQPQHF
TRBJ1-5 TRBV28 TRBD1 NA TGTGCCAGCAGTCGTCCCCGGGACAGGGATGTGAATCAGCCCCAGCATTTT CASSRPRDRDVNQPQHF
TRBJ2-7 TRBV7-8 TRBD2 NA TGTGCCAGCAGCAGAACCTTAGCGGGGGACTACGAGCAGTACTTC CASSRTLAGDYEQYF
TRBJ1-4 TRBV11-2 NA NA TGTACCAGCACCCTAGGGGGATCCGGGAAACTGTTTTTT CTSTLGGSGKLFF